This TCR beta chain was recorded in a study of blood T cell repertoires in COVID-19. Trimming took 5 bases from V and 3 from J, leaving 18 bases between them. The CDR3 runs to 16 residues. The germline V gene encodes CDR1 SGHVS and CDR2 FQNEAQ. The assay was immunoSEQ multiplex PCR, and TCRdb's table has in-frame clones only and misses some. The profile shows 150,000 to 180,000 clones, about 90% of them singletons. Material: peripheral blood. This receptor was taken from a man in his forties or fifties with acute or convalescent COVID-19. This chain links TRBV7-8 with TRBJ2-3; D is perhaps TRBD2 (6 bases). CDR3 residues: CASSPSGAGFTDTQYF. The CDR3 DNA reads as TGTGCCAGCAGCCCCTCCGGTGCGGGATTTACAGATACGCAGTATTTT.